This T cell receptor beta chain was sequenced during a study of PD-1 blockade in mismatch repair-deficient tumors. Findings and caveats of the study: After pembrolizumab, tumor-resident clones rose rapidly, then generally contracted before radiologic responses.

As for this clone: Its antigen is unknown.

Repertoires were generated with immunoSEQ multiplex PCR, while TCRdb's copy carries only in-frame clones and drops some. The sample has under 150,000 clones; about 90% are singletons. Trimming cost V 1 base and J 4 bases, with 16 bases left between them. Germline loops: CDR1 SGHVS, CDR2 FQNEAQ. This CDR3 is 16 amino acids long. TCR sequencing covered a few patients who responded to pembrolizumab. The source is an adult with mismatch repair-deficient cancer. This specimen was peripheral blood, taken just over 70 weeks after starting pembrolizumab. The chain joins TRBV7-8 to TRBJ2-5; possibly TRBD1 for D (6 bases). CDR3: CASSLEGVGARETQYF. The CDR3 bases are TGTGCCAGCAGCTTAGAGGGGGTTGGAGCGCGAGAGACCCAGTACTTC.